These T cell receptor beta chains were read from a single sample in a study of human T cells and chemical hapten exposure. A single record per CDR3 protein comes from TCRdb applying MiXCR to the RACE reads. The sample carries approximately 34,000 distinct CDR3 sequences, around 6.4% recorded once. Sequenced material: whole blood, taken in connection with sensitization to the hapten diphenylcyclopropenone (DPC). The origin of the receptors is a woman in her 30s with alopecia areata. Some clones in this sample may be carry-over from other donors' samples. CDR3s include the opening cysteine and the closing phenylalanine or tryptophan. A D gene is named only where the DNA matches it firmly. A row's size may be missing; if present it is once, few, many or a size class.

d_gene: NA
abundance: many
len: 13
j_gene: TRBJ2-7
v_gene: TRBV6-2/TRBV6-3
CDR3nt: TGTGCCAGCAGAGAGCCGGGTGCCTACGAGCAGTACTTC
CDR3aa: CASREPGAYEQYF

d_gene: TRBD1
abundance: many
len: 15
j_gene: TRBJ2-7
v_gene: TRBV9
CDR3nt: TGTGCCAGCAGCCCGGGATTGGGACAGTTCTACGAGCAGTACTTC
CDR3aa: CASSPGLGQFYEQYF

d_gene: NA
abundance: many
len: 13
j_gene: TRBJ2-3
v_gene: TRBV12-3/TRBV12-4
CDR3nt: TGTGCCAGCAGTAGGAACGAGGCAGATACGCAGTATTTT
CDR3aa: CASSRNEADTQYF

d_gene: TRBD2
abundance: NA
len: 14
j_gene: TRBJ2-7
v_gene: TRBV18
CDR3nt: TGTGCCAGCTCTAGACTAGCGGGGTCCAAGGAGCAGTACTTC
CDR3aa: CASSRLAGSKEQYF

d_gene: TRBD2
abundance: NA
len: 18
j_gene: TRBJ2-3
v_gene: TRBV20-1
CDR3nt: TGCAGTGCTAGAGATCCCGTACTAGCGGGGGACCACACAGATACGCAGTATTTT
CDR3aa: CSARDPVLAGDHTDTQYF

d_gene: TRBD1
abundance: few
len: 16
j_gene: TRBJ2-2
v_gene: TRBV12-3/TRBV12-4
CDR3nt: TGTGCCAGCAGTTTACCGGGACAGGGAAGATCCGGGGAGCTGTTTTTT
CDR3aa: CASSLPGQGRSGELFF

d_gene: NA
abundance: few
len: 18
j_gene: TRBJ1-6
v_gene: TRBV6-1
CDR3nt: TGTGCCAGCAGTGAAATAAGATTGGGGGACTCCTATAATTCACCCCTCCACTTT
CDR3aa: CASSEIRLGDSYNSPLHF

d_gene: TRBD1
abundance: many
len: 13
j_gene: TRBJ2-3
v_gene: TRBV20-1
CDR3nt: TGCAGTGCTAGAGATTTCCTTCGGGACAGAAAGTATTTT
CDR3aa: CSARDFLRDRKYF

d_gene: TRBD2
abundance: many
len: 15
j_gene: TRBJ2-7
v_gene: TRBV25-1
CDR3nt: TGTGCCAGCAGTCCCGGGGGTAGCGGGACCTACGAGCAGTACTTC
CDR3aa: CASSPGGSGTYEQYF

d_gene: NA
abundance: many
len: 16
j_gene: TRBJ1-4
v_gene: TRBV4-3
CDR3nt: TGCGCCAGCAGCCAAGATCGGAACAGGGCGTTTGAAAAACTGTTTTTT
CDR3aa: CASSQDRNRAFEKLFF

d_gene: NA
abundance: NA
len: 14
j_gene: TRBJ2-5
v_gene: TRBV4-1
CDR3nt: TGCGCCAGCAGCCGAGAACAGGGTTTTCAGACCCAGTACTTC
CDR3aa: CASSREQGFQTQYF

d_gene: TRBD1
abundance: many
len: 15
j_gene: TRBJ2-7
v_gene: TRBV4-3
CDR3nt: TGCGCCAGCAGCGCCGGGACAGGGGGATTCTACGAGCAGTACTTC
CDR3aa: CASSAGTGGFYEQYF

d_gene: TRBD2
abundance: NA
len: 20
j_gene: TRBJ2-1
v_gene: TRBV2
CDR3nt: TGTGCCAGCAGTGAACCCAACGGCCTAGCGGGGGGGAGTTCCTACAATGAGCAGTTCTTC
CDR3aa: CASSEPNGLAGGSSYNEQFF

d_gene: NA
abundance: few
len: 18
j_gene: TRBJ2-3
v_gene: TRBV12-3/TRBV12-4
CDR3nt: TGTGCCAGCAGTTTAGGAGGGGGGATAGGGAATGAGGCAGATACGCAGTATTTT
CDR3aa: CASSLGGGIGNEADTQYF

d_gene: NA
abundance: NA
len: 13
j_gene: TRBJ2-3
v_gene: TRBV2
CDR3nt: TGTGCCAGCAGTCGAGGTTTCGTAGATACGCAGTATTTT
CDR3aa: CASSRGFVDTQYF

d_gene: TRBD2
abundance: NA
len: 14
j_gene: TRBJ2-1
v_gene: TRBV9
CDR3nt: TGTGCCAGCAGCGACTCAGCGGGGGGTGCTGAGCAGTTCTTC
CDR3aa: CASSDSAGGAEQFF

d_gene: NA
abundance: NA
len: 15
j_gene: TRBJ1-5
v_gene: TRBV5-1
CDR3nt: TGCGCCAGCAGAGCGGGGTGGGGTAGCAATCAGCCCCAGCATTTT
CDR3aa: CASRAGWGSNQPQHF

d_gene: NA
abundance: few
len: 12
j_gene: TRBJ1-1
v_gene: TRBV12-3/TRBV12-4
CDR3nt: TGTGCCAGCAGGAATGACAGACTTGAAGCTTTCTTT
CDR3aa: CASRNDRLEAFF

d_gene: TRBD2
abundance: NA
len: 15
j_gene: TRBJ2-1
v_gene: TRBV6-5
CDR3nt: TGTGCCAGCCGCCGAACAGCGGGGGTATACAATGAGCAGTTCTTC
CDR3aa: CASRRTAGVYNEQFF

d_gene: NA
abundance: NA
len: 13
j_gene: TRBJ2-3
v_gene: TRBV27
CDR3nt: TGTGCCAGCAGGTTCCAACCCACAGATACGCAGTATTTT
CDR3aa: CASRFQPTDTQYF

d_gene: NA
abundance: many
len: 14
j_gene: TRBJ1-1
v_gene: TRBV7-3
CDR3nt: TGTGCCAGCAGCTTATTCGGTAGCGGCACTGAAGCTTTCTTT
CDR3aa: CASSLFGSGTEAFF

d_gene: NA
abundance: few
len: 15
j_gene: TRBJ1-4
v_gene: TRBV25-1
CDR3nt: TGTGCCAGCAGTACAAACGGTGCAACTAATGAAAAACTGTTTTTT
CDR3aa: CASSTNGATNEKLFF

d_gene: TRBD1
abundance: many
len: 16
j_gene: TRBJ2-1
v_gene: TRBV6-2/TRBV6-3
CDR3nt: TGTGCCAGCAGTCGAAAACCGGGACAGGGTTTCGATGAGCAGTTCTTC
CDR3aa: CASSRKPGQGFDEQFF

d_gene: TRBD1
abundance: NA
len: 14
j_gene: TRBJ2-3
v_gene: TRBV28
CDR3nt: TGTGCCAGCTTTCCGGGACAGGGAGGAGATACGCAGTATTTT
CDR3aa: CASFPGQGGDTQYF

d_gene: TRBD2
abundance: many
len: 15
j_gene: TRBJ2-3
v_gene: TRBV7-9
CDR3nt: TGTGCCAGCAGCGACGGGACTAGCGGGGGTGATACGCAGTATTTT
CDR3aa: CASSDGTSGGDTQYF

d_gene: NA
abundance: many
len: 13
j_gene: TRBJ1-1
v_gene: TRBV12-3/TRBV12-4
CDR3nt: TGTGCCATCTCAGGGGCAGGGGAGTCGCGATCTTTCTTT
CDR3aa: CAISGAGESRSFF

d_gene: NA
abundance: NA
len: 15
j_gene: TRBJ2-7
v_gene: TRBV6-2/TRBV6-3
CDR3nt: TGTGCCAGCAGTCCCGGGACCTCAAAAGTCTACGAGCAGTACTTC
CDR3aa: CASSPGTSKVYEQYF

d_gene: NA
abundance: medium-sized
len: 11
j_gene: TRBJ1-1
v_gene: TRBV29-1
CDR3nt: TGCAGCGTGGGAGAGGGCACTGAAGCTTTCTTT
CDR3aa: CSVGEGTEAFF